A selection of T cell receptor beta chains follows, all from one sample in a study of blood T cell repertoires in COVID-19. Assay: immunoSEQ multiplex PCR; the TCRdb copy retains only in-frame clones and omits some. The sample has about 220,000 clones; 75% to 90% are singletons. The sequenced sample consisted of PBMCs or T cells enriched from blood (not recorded which). The receptors were sampled from a woman aged 40 to 55 with acute COVID-19. Both conserved end residues are part of each CDR3. D genes are given only for firm matches. Only some rows state a clone size, as once, few, many or a class for expanded clones.

size | J | D | V | DNA | CDR3
NA | TRBJ1-2 | NA | TRBV6-2/TRBV6-3 | TGTGCCAGCAGTGGGACTGACTATGGCTACACCTTC | CASSGTDYGYTF
NA | TRBJ2-3 | NA | TRBV7-2 | TGTGCCAGCAGCTTAGGAGCGGGGACAGGAGATACGCAGTATTTT | CASSLGAGTGDTQYF
NA | TRBJ2-3 | NA | TRBV30 | TGTGCCTGGAGCGGAGGCCCACTCACAGATACGCAGTATTTT | CAWSGGPLTDTQYF
NA | TRBJ1-2 | NA | TRBV14 | TGTGCCAGCAGCCAAGGGGCCGCTGGCTACACCTTC | CASSQGAAGYTF
NA | TRBJ1-2 | NA | TRBV6-2/TRBV6-3 | TGTGCCAGCAGTACCAGACAGTCCCGAAGGGGATATGGCTACACCTTC | CASSTRQSRRGYGYTF
once | TRBJ2-7 | NA | TRBV6-2/TRBV6-3 | TGTGCCAGCAGTTACGAGGCAAGTAGCTCCTACGAGCAGTACTTC | CASSYEASSSYEQYF
NA | TRBJ1-1 | NA | TRBV13 | TGTGCCAGCAGCTTAGGAGCAGGGGATTTTGAAGCTTTCTTT | CASSLGAGDFEAFF
NA | TRBJ1-1 | NA | TRBV28 | TGTGCCAGCAGTTTGCTCGCGGGGACCAACACTGAAGCTTTCTTT | CASSLLAGTNTEAFF
NA | TRBJ2-2 | NA | TRBV11-3 | TGTGCCAGCAGCTTAGATCAGAATACCGGGGAGCTGTTTTTT | CASSLDQNTGELFF
NA | TRBJ1-1 | TRBD1 | TRBV5-1 | TGCGCCAGCACAGGGGACAGAACGAACACTGAAGCTTTCTTT | CASTGDRTNTEAFF
NA | TRBJ2-3 | NA | TRBV10-1 | TGCGCCAGCAGTGGTAGCGTCGCAGATACGCAGTATTTT | CASSGSVADTQYF
NA | TRBJ1-4 | NA | TRBV18 | TGTGCCAGCTCACCCGACAGCGATAATGAAAAACTGTTTTTT | CASSPDSDNEKLFF
NA | TRBJ1-2 | NA | TRBV5-1 | TGCGCCAGCAGTCAGGGGTTCGGCTACACCTTC | CASSQGFGYTF
once | TRBJ2-1 | NA | TRBV7-9 | TGTGCCAGCAGCATTTTTAACAATGAGCAGTTCTTC | CASSIFNNEQFF
NA | TRBJ1-1 | NA | TRBV27 | TGTGCCAGCAGTTTCGGGGGGCAATGGACTGAAGCTTTCTTT | CASSFGGQWTEAFF
NA | TRBJ2-3 | TRBD2 | TRBV11-3 | TGTGCCAGCAGTTACCCGGGACTAAGCACAGATACGCAGTATTTT | CASSYPGLSTDTQYF
NA | TRBJ1-5 | TRBD1 | TRBV12-5 | TGTGCTAGTGGTTTGGTACAACAGGGGGCTCGCCAGCCCCAGCATTTT | CASGLVQQGARQPQHF
NA | TRBJ1-2 | TRBD1 | TRBV5-4 | TGTGCCAGCAGAGATGAACAGGGGGCTGGCTATGGCTACACCTTC | CASRDEQGAGYGYTF
few | TRBJ1-2 | NA | TRBV3-1/TRBV3-2 | TGTGCCAGCAGCTTCCAGGGCGATGGCTACACCTTC | CASSFQGDGYTF
NA | TRBJ1-1 | NA | TRBV7-9 | TGTGCCAGCAGCTTTGGCCCGAACACTGAAGCTTTCTTT | CASSFGPNTEAFF
NA | TRBJ2-4 | NA | TRBV29-1 | TGCAGCGTCCACGACCAGGGTATGAGTGGCATTCAGTACTTC | CSVHDQGMSGIQYF
once | TRBJ1-2 | TRBD1 | TRBV12-3/TRBV12-4 | TGTGCCAGCAGTCTTCCAACAGGGGATGGCTACACCTTC | CASSLPTGDGYTF
NA | TRBJ1-2 | NA | TRBV6-5 | TGTGCCAGCATCTCGACAGAGGAGTATGGCTACACCTTC | CASISTEEYGYTF
NA | TRBJ1-1 | NA | TRBV7-9 | TGTGCCAGCAGTGGGGCGGGGGGCGGCACTGAAGCTTTCTTT | CASSGAGGGTEAFF
NA | TRBJ1-5 | NA | TRBV30 | TGTGCCTGGAGCAAACTTAATAGCAATCAGCCCCAGCATTTT | CAWSKLNSNQPQHF
NA | TRBJ2-7 | NA | TRBV29-1 | TGCAGCGTTGAACCTTTCGACAGCCGGTATTACGAGCAGTACTTC | CSVEPFDSRYYEQYF
NA | TRBJ1-2 | TRBD1 | TRBV19 | TGTGCCAGTATTCTGACAGGGGATTATGGTGGCTACACCTTC | CASILTGDYGGYTF
NA | TRBJ2-5 | TRBD2 | TRBV7-9 | TGTGCCAGCAGCCCTATGCCCCCGGGACTAGCGTGGGCAGAGACCCAGTACTTC | CASSPMPPGLAWAETQYF